This TCR beta chain appears in the sequencing data of a study of T cells in Graves' hyperthyroidism and ophthalmopathy. At the level of the study: Staff took peripheral blood when the initial diagnosis was made, before any treatment began. Study results and limitations: In blood, most of the thyroid clonotypes expanded above 0.001 were also present.

With 6 bases clipped from V and 6 bases from J, the junction kept 6 bases outside the gene matches. This CDR3 region has 15 residues. The germline gives CDR1 SNHLY, CDR2 FYNNEI. The investigators amplified TCR beta CDR3 regions from RNA transcripts. First-round RT-PCR with HTBI primers amplified the TCR CDR3 region. TCRdb re-analysed the multiplex PCR reads in MiXCR, keeping a single row per CDR3 protein. The table has about 570,000 distinct CDR3 sequences, 14% seen once; the top ten hold over 11%. An absence of ophthalmopathy progression within 18 months meant stable Graves' hyperthyroidism. Cells are PBMCs isolated from around 10 ml of fresh blood. About this clonotype: No antigen is known for it.

This receptor was taken from a woman between 35 and 50 years old with Graves' hyperthyroidism. Sequencing was carried out using blood. The chain joins TRBV2 to TRBJ2-2; TRBD1 matches at 11 bases. CDR3 sequence (DNA): TGTGCCAGCAGAGCCGGGACAGGGGGATCCGGGGAGCTGTTTTTT. Protein product: CASRAGTGGSGELFF.